This T cell receptor (beta chain) was recovered during a study of blood T cell repertoires in COVID-19. For the study at large: Collection of acute and convalescent COVID-19 samples took place in the United States, Italy and Spain. T cells, B-cell-depleted T cells, or PBMCs supplied cDNA or gDNA.

Original methodology: Amplification of reference gene primers provided the estimated nucleated cell counts. Profiling relied on immunoSEQ multiplex PCR, and the TCRdb table lists in-frame clones only, not all of them. That table is the source of V, J and clone size, and D and trimming were worked out from the DNA. The sample lists 150,000 or so clones, 83% seen once, with about 12% in the top ten. Seattle's cohort entered during active infection and was followed longitudinally. This sequence was found in a woman between 55 and 75 years old with COVID-19, enrolled during active disease. Sequenced material: peripheral blood.

CDR3 residues: CASGFGRFGNEQFF. The CDR3 DNA reads TGTGCCTCTGGCTTCGGTCGCTTCGGGAATGAGCAGTTCTTC. This rearrangement joins TRBV10-3 to TRBJ2-1; no clear D gene. The CDR3 is 14 amino acids. Germline CDR1 and CDR2: ENHRY and SYGVKD. V lost 11 bases and J lost 7, with 21 bases in between.